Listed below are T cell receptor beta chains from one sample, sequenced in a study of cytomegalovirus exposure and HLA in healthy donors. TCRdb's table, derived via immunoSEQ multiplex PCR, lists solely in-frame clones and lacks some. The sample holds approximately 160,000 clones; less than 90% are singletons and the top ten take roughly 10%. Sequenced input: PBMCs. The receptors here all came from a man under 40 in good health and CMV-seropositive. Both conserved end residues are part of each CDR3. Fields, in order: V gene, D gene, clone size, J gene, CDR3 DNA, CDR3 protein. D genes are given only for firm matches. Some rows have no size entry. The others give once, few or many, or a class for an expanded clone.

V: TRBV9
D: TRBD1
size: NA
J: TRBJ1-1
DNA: TGTGCCAGCAGCGTAGGAGGGAGGGGACAGGGGCCCCAGAGCACTGAAGCTTTCTTT
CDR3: CASSVGGRGQGPQSTEAFF

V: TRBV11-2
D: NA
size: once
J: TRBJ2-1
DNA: TGTGCCAGCAGCCCTACAGGGTATGAGCAGTTCTTC
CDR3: CASSPTGYEQFF

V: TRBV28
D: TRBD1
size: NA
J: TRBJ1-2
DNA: TGTGCCAGCAGTTGGGGCGCTGGACAGGGGGGGTATGGCTACACCTTC
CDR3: CASSWGAGQGGYGYTF

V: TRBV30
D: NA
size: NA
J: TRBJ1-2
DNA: TGTGCCTGGAGTGTACCCAACAGGCGAAGAAGGGGCTACACCTTC
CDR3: CAWSVPNRRRRGYTF

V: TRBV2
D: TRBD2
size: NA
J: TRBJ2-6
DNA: TGTGCCACATCCCGGGAGGCTGGGGCCAACGTCCTGACTTTC
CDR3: CATSREAGANVLTF

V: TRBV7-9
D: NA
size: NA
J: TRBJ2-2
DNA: TGTGCCAGCAGCTTGGCCCCCACCGGGGAGCTGTTTTTT
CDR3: CASSLAPTGELFF

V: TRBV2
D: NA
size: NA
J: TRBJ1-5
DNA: TGTGCCAGCAGTGGACAGCTCAATCAGCCCCAGCATTTT
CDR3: CASSGQLNQPQHF

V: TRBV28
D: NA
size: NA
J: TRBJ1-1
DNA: TGTGCCAGCCTTTTTAATACTGAAGCTTTCTTT
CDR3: CASLFNTEAFF

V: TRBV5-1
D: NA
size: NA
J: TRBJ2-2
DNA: TGCGCCAGCAGCTTGAATAACAGGGTCACCGGGGAGCTGTTTTTT
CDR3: CASSLNNRVTGELFF

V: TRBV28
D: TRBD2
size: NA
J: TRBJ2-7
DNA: TGTGCCAGCAGCCTTAGTAGCGGGAGGGGTGAGCAGTACTTC
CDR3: CASSLSSGRGEQYF

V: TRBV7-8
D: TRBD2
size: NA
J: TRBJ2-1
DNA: TGTGCCAGCAGCCCAATGCCTACTAGCGGGAGTATCGGTGAGCAGTTCTTC
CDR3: CASSPMPTSGSIGEQFF

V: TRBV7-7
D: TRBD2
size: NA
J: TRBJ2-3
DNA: TGTGCTAGCAGCTCTACCCTCGGCCTAGCGGGACAGAATACGCAGTATTTT
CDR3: CASSSTLGLAGQNTQYF

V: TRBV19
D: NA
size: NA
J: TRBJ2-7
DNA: TGTGCCAGTAAAGAGACTATGAGCTCCTACGAGCAGTACTTC
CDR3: CASKETMSSYEQYF

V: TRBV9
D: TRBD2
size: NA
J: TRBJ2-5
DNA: TGTGCCAGCAGCGTAGTGGGTAGCGGGAGGCGGGAGACCCAGTACTTC
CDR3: CASSVVGSGRRETQYF

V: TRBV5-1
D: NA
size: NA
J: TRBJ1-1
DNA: TGCGCCAGCAGCTTGGACCAGGTGGGCACTGAAGCTTTCTTT
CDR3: CASSLDQVGTEAFF

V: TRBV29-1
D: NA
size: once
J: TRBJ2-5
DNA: TGCAGCGTGCGGGGGGACAGCCAAGAGACCCAGTACTTC
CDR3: CSVRGDSQETQYF

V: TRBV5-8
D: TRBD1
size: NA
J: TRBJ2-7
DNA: TGTGCCAGCAGCACCCGGGACAGGGGCTCCTACGAGCAGTACTTC
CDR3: CASSTRDRGSYEQYF

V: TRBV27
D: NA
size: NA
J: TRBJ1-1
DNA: TGTGCCAGCAGTTTACAGGGTTTGACTGAAGCTTTCTTT
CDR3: CASSLQGLTEAFF

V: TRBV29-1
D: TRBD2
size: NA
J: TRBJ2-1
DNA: TGCAGCGCCGGGTGGGAGGGATACAATGAGCAGTTCTTC
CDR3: CSAGWEGYNEQFF

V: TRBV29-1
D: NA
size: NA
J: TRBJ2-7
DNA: TGCAGCTCCCAGTTATCGTCCCCGGGGAACTACGAGCAGTACTTC
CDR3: CSSQLSSPGNYEQYF

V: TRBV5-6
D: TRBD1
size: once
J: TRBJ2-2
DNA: TGTGCCAGCAGCTTGGGGACAGGGTACACCGGGGAGCTGTTTTTT
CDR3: CASSLGTGYTGELFF

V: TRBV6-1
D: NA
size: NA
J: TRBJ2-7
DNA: TGTGCCAGCAGTGAAGAAGGGGTCTACGAGCAGTACTTC
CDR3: CASSEEGVYEQYF

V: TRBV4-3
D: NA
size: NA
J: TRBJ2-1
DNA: TGCGCCAGCAGCCATATTTCAGGGGCCAACCCCTACAATGAGCAGTTCTTC
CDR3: CASSHISGANPYNEQFF

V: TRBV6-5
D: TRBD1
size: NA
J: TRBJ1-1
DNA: TGTGCCAGCAGTTATTATTGGACAGGAGAGAACACTGAAGCTTTCTTT
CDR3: CASSYYWTGENTEAFF

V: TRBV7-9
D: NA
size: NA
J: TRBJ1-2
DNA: TGTGCCAGCAGCCTCACCGACAGGCTCTATGGCTACACCTTC
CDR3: CASSLTDRLYGYTF

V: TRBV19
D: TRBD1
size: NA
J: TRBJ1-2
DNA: TGTGCCAGTAGTACCGCCGGGACAGGGGGCCGAGGCTACACCTTC
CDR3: CASSTAGTGGRGYTF

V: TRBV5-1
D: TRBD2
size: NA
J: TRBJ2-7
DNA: TGCGCCAGCAGCTTGTTCTCTGCGGGAGTAGGCTACGAGCAGTACTTC
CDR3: CASSLFSAGVGYEQYF

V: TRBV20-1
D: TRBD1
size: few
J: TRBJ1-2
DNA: TGCAGTGCGAGACAGGGTTATGGCTACACCTTC
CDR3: CSARQGYGYTF

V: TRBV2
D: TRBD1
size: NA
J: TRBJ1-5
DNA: TGTGCCAGCAGGGACAGGGATCGGAATCAGCCCCAGCATTTT
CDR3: CASRDRDRNQPQHF

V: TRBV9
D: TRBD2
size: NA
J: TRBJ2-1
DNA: TGTGCCAGCAGCGCTAGCGGGTCCTACAATGAGCAGTTCTTC
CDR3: CASSASGSYNEQFF

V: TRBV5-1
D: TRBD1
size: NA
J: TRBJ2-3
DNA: TGCGCCAGCGGTCCGCGACAGGGCCCAGATACGCAGTATTTT
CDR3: CASGPRQGPDTQYF

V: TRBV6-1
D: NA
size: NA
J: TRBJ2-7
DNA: TGTGCCAGCAGAGCCGGGAGCTACGAGCAGTACTTC
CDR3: CASRAGSYEQYF

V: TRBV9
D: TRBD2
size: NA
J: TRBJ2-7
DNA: TGTGCCAGCAGCGAGGGGGGTAGCGGGGTTGAGCAGTACTTC
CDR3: CASSEGGSGVEQYF